What follows is one T cell receptor (beta chain) and its context. Its antigen is still unknown. This sample was included in a study of CD8+ T cells in alopecia areata. CDR1 is SEHNR, CDR2 FQNEAQ, per germline (reference sequence). J gave up 4 bases and V 5 bases, and 8 bases lay outside the gene matches. The CDR3 totals 14 residues. Study-wide points: Sequenced scalp T cells also include alphabeta T cells resident in normal skin. Compared with normal scalp, lesional scalp had higher clonality and more expanded CD8+ clones. Mouse data revealed clearer TCR sharing than patient data did, a gap possibly tied to HLA.

The sequencing template was cDNA reverse transcribed from extracted RNA. The table came from immunoSEQ multiplex PCR; TCRdb's copy has only in-frame clones and leaves some out. The sample has 200,000 or so clones; roughly 50% are singletons. Cell sorting was applied to PBMCs, and CD4+ and CD8+ T cells were collected. This rearrangement joins TRBV7-9 to TRBJ2-7; 7 nucleotides align to TRBD1. This sequence was found in a human donor in good health. Material: CD8+ T cells sorted from blood. CDR3 nucleotide sequence: TGTGCCAGCAGCCTCCCGACAGGGACGTACGAGCAGTACTTC. This gives the protein CASSLPTGTYEQYF.